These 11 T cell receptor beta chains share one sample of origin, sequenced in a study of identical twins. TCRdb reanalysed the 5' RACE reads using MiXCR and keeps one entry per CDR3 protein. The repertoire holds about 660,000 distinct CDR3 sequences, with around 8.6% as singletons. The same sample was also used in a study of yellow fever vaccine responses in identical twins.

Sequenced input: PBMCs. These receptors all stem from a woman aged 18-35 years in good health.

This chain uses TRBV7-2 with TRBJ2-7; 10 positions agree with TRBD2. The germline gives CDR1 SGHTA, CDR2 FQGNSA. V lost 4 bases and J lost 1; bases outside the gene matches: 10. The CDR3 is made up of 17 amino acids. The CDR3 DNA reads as TGTGCCAGCAGCTCCTACCCGACTAGCGGGTTTTCCTACGAGCAGTACTTC. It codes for CASSSYPTSGFSYEQYF.

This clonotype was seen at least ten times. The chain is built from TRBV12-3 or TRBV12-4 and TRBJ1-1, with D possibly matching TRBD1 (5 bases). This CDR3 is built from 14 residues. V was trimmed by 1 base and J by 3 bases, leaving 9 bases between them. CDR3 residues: CASSLGGRDTEAFF. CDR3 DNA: TGTGCCAGCAGTTTAGGGGGGAGGGACACTGAAGCTTTCTTT.

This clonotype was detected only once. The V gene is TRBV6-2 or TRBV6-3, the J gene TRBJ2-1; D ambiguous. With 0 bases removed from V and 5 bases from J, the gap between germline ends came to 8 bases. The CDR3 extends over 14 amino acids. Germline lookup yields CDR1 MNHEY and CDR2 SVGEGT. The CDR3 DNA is TGTGCCAGCAGTTACTCGAACCCTCACAATGAGCAGTTCTTC. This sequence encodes CASSYSNPHNEQFF.

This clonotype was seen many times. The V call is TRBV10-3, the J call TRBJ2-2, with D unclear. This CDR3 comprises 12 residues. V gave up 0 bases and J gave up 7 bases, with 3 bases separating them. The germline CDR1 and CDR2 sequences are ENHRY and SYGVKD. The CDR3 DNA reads TGTGCCATCAGTGAGTCCAACGGGGAGCTGTTTTTT. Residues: CAISESNGELFF.

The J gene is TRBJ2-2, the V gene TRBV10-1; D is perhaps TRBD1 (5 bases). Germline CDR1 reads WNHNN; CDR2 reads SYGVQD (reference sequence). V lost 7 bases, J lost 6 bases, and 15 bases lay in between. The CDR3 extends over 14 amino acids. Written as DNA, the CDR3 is TGCGCCAGCACTGAATTGGTAGGGGCCGGGGAGCTGTTTTTT. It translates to CASTELVGAGELFF.

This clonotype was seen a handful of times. DNA for the CDR3: TGCGCCAGCAGCTCCGGGACTAGCGGGAGTGGAGGGCACTCCTACGAGCAGTACTTC. This sequence encodes CASSSGTSGSGGHSYEQYF. The chain joins TRBV5-1 to TRBJ2-7; 14 bases fit TRBD2. The CDR3 runs 19 residues. The germline CDR1 and CDR2 sequences are SGHRS and YFSETQ. The trim removed 3 bases at V and 0 bases at J, leaving 11 bases unmatched.

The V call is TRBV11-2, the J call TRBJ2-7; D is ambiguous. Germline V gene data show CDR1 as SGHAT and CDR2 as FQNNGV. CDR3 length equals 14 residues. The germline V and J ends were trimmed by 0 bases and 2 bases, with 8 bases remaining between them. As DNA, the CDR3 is TGTGCCAGCAGCTTAGAGGGATTCCCCTACGAGCAGTACTTC. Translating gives CASSLEGFPYEQYF. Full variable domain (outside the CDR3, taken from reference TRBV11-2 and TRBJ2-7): EAGVAQSPRYKIIEKRQSVAFWCNPISGHATLYWYQQILGQGPKLLIQFQNNGVVDDSQLPKDRFSAERLKGVDSTLKIQPAKLEDSAVYLCASSLEGFPYEQYFGPGTRLTVT.

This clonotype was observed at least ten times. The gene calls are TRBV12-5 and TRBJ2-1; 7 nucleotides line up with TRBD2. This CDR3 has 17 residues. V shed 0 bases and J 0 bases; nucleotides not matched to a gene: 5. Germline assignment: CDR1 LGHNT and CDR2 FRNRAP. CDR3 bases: TGTGCTAGTGGTTTGGTAATCGGCGGGAGCTCCTACAATGAGCAGTTCTTC. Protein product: CASGLVIGGSSYNEQFF. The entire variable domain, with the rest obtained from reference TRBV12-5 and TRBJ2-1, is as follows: DARVTQTPRHKVTEMGQEVTMRCQPILGHNTVFWYRQTMMQGLELLAYFRNRAPLDDSGMPKDRFSAEMPDATLATLKIQPSEPRDSAVYFCASGLVIGGSSYNEQFFGPGTRLTVL.

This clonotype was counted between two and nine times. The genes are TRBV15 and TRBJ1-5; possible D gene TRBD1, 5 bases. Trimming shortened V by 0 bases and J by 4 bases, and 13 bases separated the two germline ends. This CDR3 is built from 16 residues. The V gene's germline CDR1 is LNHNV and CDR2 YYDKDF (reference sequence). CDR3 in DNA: TGTGCCACCAGCAGAGACCCCGGGGCACAAAATCAGCCCCAGCATTTT. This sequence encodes CATSRDPGAQNQPQHF.

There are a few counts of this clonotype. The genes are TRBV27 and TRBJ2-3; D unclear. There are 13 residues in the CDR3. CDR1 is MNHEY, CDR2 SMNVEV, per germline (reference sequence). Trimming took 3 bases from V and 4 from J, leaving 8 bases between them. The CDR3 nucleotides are TGTGCCAGCAGTTTCCGCTACTCAGATACGCAGTATTTT. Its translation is CASSFRYSDTQYF.

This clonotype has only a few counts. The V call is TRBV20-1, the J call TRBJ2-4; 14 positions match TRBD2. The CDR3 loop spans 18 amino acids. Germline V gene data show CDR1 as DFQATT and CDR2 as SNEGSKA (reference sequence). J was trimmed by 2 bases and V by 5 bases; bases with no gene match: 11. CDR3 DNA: TGCAGTGCTCAGATCGGGACTAGCGGGGGTCCCTCCAAAAACATTCAGTACTTC. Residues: CSAQIGTSGGPSKNIQYF.